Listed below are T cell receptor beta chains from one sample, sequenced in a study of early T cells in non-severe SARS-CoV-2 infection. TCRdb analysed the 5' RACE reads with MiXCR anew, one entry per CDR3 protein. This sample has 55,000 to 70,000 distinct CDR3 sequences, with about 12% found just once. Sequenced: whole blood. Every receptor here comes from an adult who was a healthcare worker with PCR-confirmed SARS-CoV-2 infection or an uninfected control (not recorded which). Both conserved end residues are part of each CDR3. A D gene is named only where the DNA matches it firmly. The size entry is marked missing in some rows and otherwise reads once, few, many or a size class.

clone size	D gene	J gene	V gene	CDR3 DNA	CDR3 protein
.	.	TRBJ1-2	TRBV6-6	TGTGCCAGCAGAATTTCAGCTAACTATGGCTACACCTTC	CASRISANYGYTF
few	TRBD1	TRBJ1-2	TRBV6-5	TGTGCCAGCAGTGGGACAGGGGAGGCTAACTATGGCTACACCTTC	CASSGTGEANYGYTF
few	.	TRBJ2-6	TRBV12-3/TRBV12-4	TGTGCCAGCAGTTTGCTGCCAGGGGGACTCTCTGGGGCCAACGTCCTGACTTTC	CASSLLPGGLSGANVLTF
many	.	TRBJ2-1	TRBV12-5	TGTGCTAGTGGTTTGCACAATGAGCAGTTCTTC	CASGLHNEQFF
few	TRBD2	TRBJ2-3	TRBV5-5	TGTGCCAGCAGCTTGATGTCTAGCGGAAGCACAGATACGCAGTATTTT	CASSLMSSGSTDTQYF
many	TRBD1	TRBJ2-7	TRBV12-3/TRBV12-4	TGTGCCAGCAGGGCCCCGGGACAGGGCCACGAGCAGTACTTC	CASRAPGQGHEQYF
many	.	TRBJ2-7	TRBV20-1	TGCAGTGCTAGAGATTTCGCACTCGGTTCCTACGAGCAGTACTTC	CSARDFALGSYEQYF
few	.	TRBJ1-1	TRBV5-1	TGCGCCAGCAGCTGGGCCTTGAACACTGAAGCTTTCTTT	CASSWALNTEAFF
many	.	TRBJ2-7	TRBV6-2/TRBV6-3	TGTGCCAGCAGTTACTTCCCTAAGTGGGGGGACTCCTACGAGCAGTACTTC	CASSYFPKWGDSYEQYF
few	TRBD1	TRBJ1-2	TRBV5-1	TGCGCCAGCAGCTTGGCAGGGGGAGAAGAACGCTACACCTTC	CASSLAGGEERYTF
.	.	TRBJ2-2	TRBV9	TGTGCCAGCAGCGTAGGGGGTTCGTCCGGGGAGCTGTTTTTT	CASSVGGSSGELFF
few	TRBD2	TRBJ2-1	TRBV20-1	TGCAGTGCAAATGGACTAGGGGTTCAGGATGAGCAGTTCTTC	CSANGLGVQDEQFF
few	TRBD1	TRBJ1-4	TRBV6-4	TGTGCCAGCAGTGCGACAGGGGAGAACGAAAAACTGTTTTTT	CASSATGENEKLFF
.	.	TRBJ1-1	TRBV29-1	TGCAGCGCAAACACGAACACTGAAGCTTTCTTT	CSANTNTEAFF
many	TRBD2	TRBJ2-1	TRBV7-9	TGTGCCAGCAGCTTAGCCACGGGACTACCGTACAATGAGCAGTTCTTC	CASSLATGLPYNEQFF
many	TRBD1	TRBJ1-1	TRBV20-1	TGCAGTGCTAGAGATTTCGACAGGGGAGGTACTGAAGCTTTCTTT	CSARDFDRGGTEAFF
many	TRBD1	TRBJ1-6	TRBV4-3	TGCGCCAGCAGCCAAGAAGCCCTAGCGACAGGGCCCGAGCCTTCACCCCTCCACTTT	CASSQEALATGPEPSPLHF
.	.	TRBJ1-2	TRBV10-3	TGTGCCATCAGTGACGGCTTTCGAGGGCGGTATGGCTACACCTTC	CAISDGFRGRYGYTF
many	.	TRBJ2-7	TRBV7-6	TGTGCCAGCAGCTTAAACGGGGGCGAGCAGTACTTC	CASSLNGGEQYF
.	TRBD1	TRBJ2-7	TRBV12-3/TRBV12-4	TGTGCCAGCAGTTTGGGACAGTTCTACGAGCAGTACTTC	CASSLGQFYEQYF
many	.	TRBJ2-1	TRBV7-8	TGTGCCAGCAGCTCCCGACTGCCCAGCTCCTACAATGAGCAGTTCTTC	CASSSRLPSSYNEQFF
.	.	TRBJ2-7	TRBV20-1	TGCAGTGCTAGAGATAGCCTTTCCTACGAGCAGTACTTC	CSARDSLSYEQYF
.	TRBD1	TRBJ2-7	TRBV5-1	TGCGCCAGCAGCCCGACAGGGGCAAGCTCCTACGAGCAGTACTTC	CASSPTGASSYEQYF
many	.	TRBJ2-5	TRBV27	TGTGCCAGCAGTTTATCTGCCCAAGAGACCCAGTACTTC	CASSLSAQETQYF
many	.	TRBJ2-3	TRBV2	TGTGCCAGCAGTGAAGAGGGGACAGATACGCAGTATTTT	CASSEEGTDTQYF
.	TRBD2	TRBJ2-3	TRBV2	TGTACCAGCAGTGAATTAGCGGGGACAGATACGCAGTATTTT	CTSSELAGTDTQYF
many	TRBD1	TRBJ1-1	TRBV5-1	TGCGCCAGCAGCTTGAGACAGGGGTTAACTGAAGCTTTCTTT	CASSLRQGLTEAFF